These 10 T cell receptor beta chains were all obtained from the same sample, sequenced in a study of sequential checkpoint blockade in melanoma. Using immunoSEQ multiplex PCR, the repertoire was profiled, and TCRdb retains in-frame clones only, with some absent. The sample carries about 6,100 clones, roughly 50% recorded once. Indicated treatment: randomized to nivolumab then ipilimumab (arm A) or the reverse (arm B). Sequencing was performed on CD8+ T cells sorted from blood (inferred from file names), taken from a patient given nivolumab and ipilimumab in sequence. The source is a human donor with melanoma.

This clone was seen a few times. The CDR3 DNA follows: TGTGCTAGTAGGATCCTAGCGGGCTCTGAGCAGTTCTTC. It is translated as CASRILAGSEQFF. The chain carries TRBV12-5 and TRBJ2-1; 8 positions match TRBD2. J lost 9 bases, V lost 8 bases, and 9 bases had no gene match. Per germline, CDR1 LGHNT and CDR2 FRNRAP. This CDR3 is 13 amino acids long.

This clone is labeled as medium-sized. The V call is TRBV19, the J call TRBJ2-7; possibly TRBD2 for D (5 bases). This CDR3 comprises 12 residues. Trimming took 6 bases from V and 5 from J, leaving 11 bases between them. Germline CDR1 reads LNHDA; CDR2 reads SQIVND (reference sequence). The CDR3, as DNA: TGTGCCAGTAGCCCGGACTCTAACGAGCAGTACTTC. Translating it yields CASSPDSNEQYF.

The chain joins TRBV2 to TRBJ1-2, with 9 bases identical to TRBD1. CDR1 is SNHLY and CDR2 is FYNNEI in the germline V gene. The CDR3 consists of 15 residues. V lost 6 bases to trimming and J lost 1 base; unmatched junction nucleotides: 6. The CDR3 sequence: CASRENRGLNYGYTF. The CDR3 region has the DNA TGTGCCAGCAGAGAGAACAGGGGGCTTAACTATGGCTACACCTTC.

The J gene is TRBJ2-1, the V gene TRBV27; D unclear. The ends were cut back, 6 bases at V and 4 bases at J, with 13 bases in the middle. The CDR3 spans 14 residues. The germline gives CDR1 MNHEY, CDR2 SMNVEV (reference sequence). In nucleotides, the CDR3 is TGTGCCAGCAGCCTTGCCCAGGTTTACAATGAGCAGTTCTTC. It yields the protein CASSLAQVYNEQFF.

The chain employs TRBV9 and TRBJ2-5; possibly TRBD1 for D (6 bases). Per the germline V gene, CDR1 is SGDLS and CDR2 is YYNGEE. V shed 4 bases and J shed 5 bases, with 18 bases lying between them. This CDR3 is built from 15 residues. The CDR3 coding sequence is TGTGCCAGCAGCACTACAGGGAGTCTAGCTGAGACCCAGTACTTC. This encodes CASSTTGSLAETQYF.

The chain is built from TRBV29-1 and TRBJ2-7, with TRBD1 as a possible D gene (6 bases). CDR3 size: 12 residues. CDR1 is SQVTM, CDR2 ANQGSEA, per germline. The V gene lost 4 bases and the J gene lost 4 bases, with 11 bases spanning the gap. The CDR3 is CSVGDNWYEQYF. CDR3 DNA sequence: TGCAGCGTTGGGGACAATTGGTACGAGCAGTACTTC.

The chain is built from TRBV5-4 and TRBJ2-3; TRBD1 aligns across 10 bases. The length of the CDR3 is 15 residues. With V trimmed by 4 bases and J by 5 bases, 7 bases remained unmatched. In germline, CDR1 is SGHNT, CDR2 YYREEE (reference sequence). The CDR3 reads CASSQGTGDLDTQYF. In DNA, the CDR3 is TGTGCCAGCAGCCAAGGGACAGGGGATCTAGATACGCAGTATTTT.

This chain uses TRBV27 with TRBJ1-1; no reliable D call. Germline V gene lookup returns CDR1 MNHEY and CDR2 SMNVEV (reference sequence). The ends were cut back, 4 bases at V and 6 bases at J, with 12 bases in the middle. The CDR3 runs to 13 residues. CDR3 residues: CASSSPRGSEAFF. CDR3 bases: TGTGCCAGCAGTTCCCCCCGGGGATCTGAAGCTTTCTTT.

In this sample, this clone turned up a few times. CDR3 amino acids: CASSYFRGANYGYTF. CDR3 nucleotide sequence: TGTGCCAGCAGTTACTTCCGGGGAGCTAACTATGGCTACACCTTC. V gene TRBV6-5 combines with J gene TRBJ1-2, with unresolved D. Germline lookup yields CDR1 MNHEY and CDR2 SVGAGI. The CDR3 totals 15 residues. With 1 base removed from V and 0 bases from J, the gap between germline ends came to 9 bases.

V usage is TRBV27 and J usage is TRBJ2-7; 12 bases map to TRBD2. Germline values: CDR1 MNHEY, CDR2 SMNVEV (reference sequence). V was clipped by 4 bases and J by 4 bases; unmatched bases: 8. The CDR3 spans 16 residues. CDR3 region: CASSYLLAGGAYEQYF. The CDR3 DNA reads as TGTGCCAGCAGTTACCTACTAGCGGGAGGTGCTTACGAGCAGTACTTC.